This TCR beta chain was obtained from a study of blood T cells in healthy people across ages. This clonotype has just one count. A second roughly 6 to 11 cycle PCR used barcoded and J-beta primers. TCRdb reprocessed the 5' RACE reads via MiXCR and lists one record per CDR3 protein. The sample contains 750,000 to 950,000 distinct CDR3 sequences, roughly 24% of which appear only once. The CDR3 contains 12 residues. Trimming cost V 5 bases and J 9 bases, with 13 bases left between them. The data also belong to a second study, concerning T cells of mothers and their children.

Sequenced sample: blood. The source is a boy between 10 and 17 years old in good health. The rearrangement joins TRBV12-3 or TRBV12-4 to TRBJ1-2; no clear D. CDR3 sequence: CASSLGLWSYTF. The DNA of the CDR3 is TGTGCCAGCAGTCTCGGACTGTGGAGCTACACCTTC.